The sample holds many counts of the clone carrying this T cell receptor beta chain. The sample originates from a study of human T cells and chemical hapten exposure. J was trimmed by 8 bases and V by 0 bases; bases with no gene match: 12. Germline V gives CDR1 LGHNA, CDR2 YSLEER. This CDR3 contains 16 residues. Each CDR3 protein gets one entry after TCRdb re-called the RACE reads with MiXCR. The data show tens of thousands of distinct CDR3 sequences, 9.4% seen once. Time point reported: pre-sensitization, week 0. Treatment defined: therapeutic diphenylcyclopropenone sensitization with weekly scalp DPC.

The material was whole blood, obtained in connection with sensitization to the hapten diphenylcyclopropenone (DPC). The sequence derives from a woman aged 40 to 50 with alopecia areata. Some clones in this sample may be carry-over from other donors' samples. This sequence joins TRBV4-3 and TRBJ1-1; TRBD1 aligns across 7 bases. As DNA, the CDR3 is TGCGCCAGCAGCCAAGACGGGACAGCTCCGTCCAGAGAAGCTTTCTTT. This translates into CASSQDGTAPSREAFF.